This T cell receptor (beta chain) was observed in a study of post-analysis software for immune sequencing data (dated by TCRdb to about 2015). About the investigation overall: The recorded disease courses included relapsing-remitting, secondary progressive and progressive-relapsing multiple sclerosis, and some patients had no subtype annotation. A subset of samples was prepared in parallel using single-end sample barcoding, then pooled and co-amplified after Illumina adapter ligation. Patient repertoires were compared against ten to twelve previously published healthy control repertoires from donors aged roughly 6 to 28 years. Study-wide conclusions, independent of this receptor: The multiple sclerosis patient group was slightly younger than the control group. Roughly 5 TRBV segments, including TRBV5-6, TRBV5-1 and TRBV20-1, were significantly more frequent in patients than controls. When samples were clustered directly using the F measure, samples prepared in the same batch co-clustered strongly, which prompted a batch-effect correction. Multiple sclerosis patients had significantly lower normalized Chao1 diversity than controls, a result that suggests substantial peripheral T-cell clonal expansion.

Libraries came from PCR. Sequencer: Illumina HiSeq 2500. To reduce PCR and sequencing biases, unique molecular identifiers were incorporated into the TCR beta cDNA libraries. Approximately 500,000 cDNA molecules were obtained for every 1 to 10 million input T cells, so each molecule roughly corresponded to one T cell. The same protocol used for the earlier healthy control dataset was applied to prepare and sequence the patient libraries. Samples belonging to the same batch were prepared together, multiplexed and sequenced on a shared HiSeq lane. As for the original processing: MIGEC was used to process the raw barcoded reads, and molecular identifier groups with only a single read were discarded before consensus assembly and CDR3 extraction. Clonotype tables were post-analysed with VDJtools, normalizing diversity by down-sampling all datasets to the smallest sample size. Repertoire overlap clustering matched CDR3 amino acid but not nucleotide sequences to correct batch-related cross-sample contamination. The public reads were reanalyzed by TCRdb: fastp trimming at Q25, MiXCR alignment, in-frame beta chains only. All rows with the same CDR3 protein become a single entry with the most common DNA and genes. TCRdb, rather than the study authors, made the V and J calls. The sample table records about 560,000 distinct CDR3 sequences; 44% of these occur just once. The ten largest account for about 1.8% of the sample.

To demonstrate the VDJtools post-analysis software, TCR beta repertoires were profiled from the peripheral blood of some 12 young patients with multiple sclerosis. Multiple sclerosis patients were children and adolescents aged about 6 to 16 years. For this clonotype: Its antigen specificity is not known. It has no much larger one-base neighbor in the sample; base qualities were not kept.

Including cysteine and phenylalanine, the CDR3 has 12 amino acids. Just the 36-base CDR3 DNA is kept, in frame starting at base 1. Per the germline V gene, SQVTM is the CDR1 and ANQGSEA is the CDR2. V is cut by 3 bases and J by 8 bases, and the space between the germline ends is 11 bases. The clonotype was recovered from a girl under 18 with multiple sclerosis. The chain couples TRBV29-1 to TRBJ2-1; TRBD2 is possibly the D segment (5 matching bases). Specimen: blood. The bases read TGCAGCGTTGATCAGTCCGGGGATGAGCAGTTCTTC. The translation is CSVDQSGDEQFF.